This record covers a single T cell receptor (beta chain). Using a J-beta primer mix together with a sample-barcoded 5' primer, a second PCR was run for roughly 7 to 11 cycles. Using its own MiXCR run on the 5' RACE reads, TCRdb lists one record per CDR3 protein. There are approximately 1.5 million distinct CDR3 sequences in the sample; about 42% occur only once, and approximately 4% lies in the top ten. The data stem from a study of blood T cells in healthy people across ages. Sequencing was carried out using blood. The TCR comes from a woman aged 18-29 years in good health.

The CDR3: CASSEGQHQYNEQFF. The CDR3 DNA reads as TGTGCCAGCAGCGAGGGACAGCACCAATACAATGAGCAGTTCTTC. The chain employs TRBV7-2 and TRBJ2-1, with 7 bases aligning to TRBD1. Germline V gene sequence: CDR1 SGHTA, CDR2 FQGNSA. The CDR3 spans 15 residues. V lost 5 bases and J lost 4; bases outside the gene matches: 8.